This T cell receptor beta chain originates from a study of blood T cell repertoires in COVID-19. Study-level information: The United States, Italy and Spain were the sources of the acute and convalescent COVID-19 samples. The cDNA or gDNA used as material had been derived from T cells, B-cell-depleted T cells, or PBMCs.

This table comes from immunoSEQ multiplex PCR, and its TCRdb copy is limited to in-frame clones, with some not included. The table has about 210,000 clones, over 80% seen once. Recruited during active infection, patients (from Seattle) were subsequently followed longitudinally. This clonotype was sampled from a man between 60 and 75 years old with COVID-19, enrolled during active disease. The sequencing sample was made of peripheral blood.

CDR3 sequence: CASSEQGGYF. CDR3 DNA sequence: TGCGCCAGCAGTGAACAGGGTGGGTACTTC. The chain is built from TRBV10-1 and TRBJ2-7; the D gene is possibly TRBD1 (6 bases). The V end was cut by 3 bases, the J end by 12 bases, with 9 bases between. Germline-derived CDR1 and CDR2 are WNHNN and SYGVQD (reference sequence). The CDR3 runs 10 residues.